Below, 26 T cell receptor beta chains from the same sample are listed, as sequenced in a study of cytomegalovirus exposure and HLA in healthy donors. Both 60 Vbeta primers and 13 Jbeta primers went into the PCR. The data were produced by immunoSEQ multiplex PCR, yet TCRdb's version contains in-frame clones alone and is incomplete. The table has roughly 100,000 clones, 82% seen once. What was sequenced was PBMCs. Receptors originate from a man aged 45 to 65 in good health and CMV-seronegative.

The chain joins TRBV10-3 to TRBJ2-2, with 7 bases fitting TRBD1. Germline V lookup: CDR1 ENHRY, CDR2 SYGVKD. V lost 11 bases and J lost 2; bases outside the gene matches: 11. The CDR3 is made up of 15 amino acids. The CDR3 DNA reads TGTGCCGTACAAGGACAGGCGATTAACACCGGGGAGCTGTTTTTT. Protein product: CAVQGQAINTGELFF.

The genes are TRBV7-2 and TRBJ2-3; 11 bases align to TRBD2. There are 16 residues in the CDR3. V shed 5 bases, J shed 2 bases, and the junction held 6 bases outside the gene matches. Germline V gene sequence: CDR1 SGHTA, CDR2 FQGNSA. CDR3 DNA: TGTGCCAGCAGCCCCCGACTAGCGGGGCCCACAGATACGCAGTATTTT. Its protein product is CASSPRLAGPTDTQYF. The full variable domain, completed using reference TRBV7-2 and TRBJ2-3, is GAGVSQSPSNKVTEKGKDVELRCDPISGHTALYWYRQSLGQGLEFLIYFQGNSAPDKSGLPSDRFSAERTGGSVSTLTIQRTQQEDSAVYLCASSPRLAGPTDTQYFGPGTRLTVL.

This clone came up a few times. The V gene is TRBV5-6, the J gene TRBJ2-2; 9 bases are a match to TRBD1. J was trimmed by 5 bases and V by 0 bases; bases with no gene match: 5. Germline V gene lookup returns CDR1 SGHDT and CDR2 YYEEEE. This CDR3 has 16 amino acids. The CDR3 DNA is TGTGCCAGCAGCTTGGCTTACAGGGGGCGAACCGGGGAGCTGTTTTTT. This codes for CASSLAYRGRTGELFF.

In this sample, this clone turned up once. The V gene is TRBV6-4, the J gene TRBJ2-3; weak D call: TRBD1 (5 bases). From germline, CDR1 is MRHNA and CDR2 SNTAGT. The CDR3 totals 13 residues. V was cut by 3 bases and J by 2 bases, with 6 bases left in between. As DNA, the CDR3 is TGTGCCAGCAGTGAAGGGGCCACAGATACGCAGTATTTT. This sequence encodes CASSEGATDTQYF.

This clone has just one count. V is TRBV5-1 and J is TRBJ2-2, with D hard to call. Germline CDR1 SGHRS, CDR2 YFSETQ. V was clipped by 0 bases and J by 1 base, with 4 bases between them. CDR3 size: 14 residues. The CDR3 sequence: CASSLAENTGELFF. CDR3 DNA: TGCGCCAGCAGCTTGGCAGAGAACACCGGGGAGCTGTTTTTT. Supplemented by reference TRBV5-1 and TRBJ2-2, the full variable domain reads KAGVTQTPRYLIKTRGQQVTLSCSPISGHRSVSWYQQTPGQGLQFLFEYFSETQRNKGNFPGRFSGRQFSNSRSEMNVSTLELGDSALYLCASSLAENTGELFFGEGSRLTVL.

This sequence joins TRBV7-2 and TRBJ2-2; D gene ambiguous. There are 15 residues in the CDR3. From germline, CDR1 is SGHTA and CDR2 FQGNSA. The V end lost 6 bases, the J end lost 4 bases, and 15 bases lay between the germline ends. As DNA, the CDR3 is TGTGCCAGCAGTCCTACGCCCATTCCCACCGGGGAGCTGTTTTTT. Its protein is CASSPTPIPTGELFF.

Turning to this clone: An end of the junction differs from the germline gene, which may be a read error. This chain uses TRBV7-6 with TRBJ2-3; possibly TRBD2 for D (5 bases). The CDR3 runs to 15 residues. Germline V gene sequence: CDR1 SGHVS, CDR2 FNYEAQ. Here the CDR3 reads CAGSLGQEVLDTQYF. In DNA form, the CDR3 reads TGTGCCGGCAGCTTAGGGCAGGAGGTTTTAGATACGCAGTATTTT.

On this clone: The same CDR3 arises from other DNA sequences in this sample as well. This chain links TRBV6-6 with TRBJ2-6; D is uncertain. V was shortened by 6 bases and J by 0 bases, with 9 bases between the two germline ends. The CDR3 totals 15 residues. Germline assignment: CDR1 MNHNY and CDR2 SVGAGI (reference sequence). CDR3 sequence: CASSPSFSGANVLTF. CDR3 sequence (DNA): TGTGCCAGCAGCCCGTCTTTCTCTGGGGCCAACGTCCTGACTTTC.

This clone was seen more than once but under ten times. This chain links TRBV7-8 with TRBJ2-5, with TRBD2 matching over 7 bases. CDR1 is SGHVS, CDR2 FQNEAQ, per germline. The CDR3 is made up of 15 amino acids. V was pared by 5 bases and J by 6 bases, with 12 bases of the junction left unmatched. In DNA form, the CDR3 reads TGTGCCAGCAGCCCCCGGGGAGCGGGGAGGAAGACCCAGTACTTC. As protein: CASSPRGAGRKTQYF. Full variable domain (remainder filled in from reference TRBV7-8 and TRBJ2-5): GAGVSQSPRYKVAKRGQDVALRCDPISGHVSLFWYQQALGQGPEFLTYFQNEAQLDKSGLPSDRFFAERPEGSVSTLKIQRTQQEDSAVYLCASSPRGAGRKTQYFGPGTRLLVL.

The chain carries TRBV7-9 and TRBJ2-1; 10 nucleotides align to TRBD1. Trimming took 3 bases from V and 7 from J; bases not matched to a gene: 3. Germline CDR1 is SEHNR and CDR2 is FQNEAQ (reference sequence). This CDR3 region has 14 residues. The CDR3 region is CASSFGGQGNEQFF. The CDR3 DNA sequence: TGTGCCAGCAGCTTCGGGGGACAGGGGAATGAGCAGTTCTTC.

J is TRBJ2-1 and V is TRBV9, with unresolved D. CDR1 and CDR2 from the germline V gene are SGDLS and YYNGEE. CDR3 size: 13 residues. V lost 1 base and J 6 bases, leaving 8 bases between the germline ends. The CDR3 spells CASSVTLGNEQFF. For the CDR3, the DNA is TGTGCCAGCAGCGTAACTCTTGGCAATGAGCAGTTCTTC.

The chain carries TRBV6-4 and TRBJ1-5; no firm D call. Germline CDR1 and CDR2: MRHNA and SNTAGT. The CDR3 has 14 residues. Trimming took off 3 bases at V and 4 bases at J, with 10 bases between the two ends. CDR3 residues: CASSENWENQPQHF. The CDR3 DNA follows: TGTGCCAGCAGTGAGAACTGGGAGAATCAGCCCCAGCATTTT.

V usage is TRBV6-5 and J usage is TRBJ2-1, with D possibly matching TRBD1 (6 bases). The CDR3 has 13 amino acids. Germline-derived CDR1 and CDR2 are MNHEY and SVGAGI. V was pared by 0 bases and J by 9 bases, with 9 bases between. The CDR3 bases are TGTGCCAGCAGTTACTCCAGGGACACTGAGCAGTTCTTC. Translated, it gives CASSYSRDTEQFF.

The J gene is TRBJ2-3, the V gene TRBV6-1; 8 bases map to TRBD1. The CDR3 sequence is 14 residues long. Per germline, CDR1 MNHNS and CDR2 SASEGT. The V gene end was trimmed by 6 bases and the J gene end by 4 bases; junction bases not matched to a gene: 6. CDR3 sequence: CASSSYRGADTQYF. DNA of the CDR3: TGTGCCAGCAGCTCGTACAGGGGGGCAGATACGCAGTATTTT.

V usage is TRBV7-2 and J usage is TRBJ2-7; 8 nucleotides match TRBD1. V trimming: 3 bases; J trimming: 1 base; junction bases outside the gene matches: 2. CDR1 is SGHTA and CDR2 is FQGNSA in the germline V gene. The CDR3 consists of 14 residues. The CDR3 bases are TGTGCCAGCAGCTTTGGGACAGGTTCCTACGAGCAGTACTTC. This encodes CASSFGTGSYEQYF.

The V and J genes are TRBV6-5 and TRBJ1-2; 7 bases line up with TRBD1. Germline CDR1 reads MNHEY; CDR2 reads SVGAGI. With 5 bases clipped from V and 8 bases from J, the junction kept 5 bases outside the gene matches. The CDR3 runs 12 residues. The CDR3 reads CASSDRVRGYTF. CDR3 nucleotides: TGTGCCAGCAGTGACAGGGTACGCGGCTACACCTTC.

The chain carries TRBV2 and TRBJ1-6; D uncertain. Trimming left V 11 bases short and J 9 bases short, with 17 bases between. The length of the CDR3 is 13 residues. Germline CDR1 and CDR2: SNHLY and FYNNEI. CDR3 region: CASDSLTGSPLHF. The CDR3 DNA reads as TGTGCCTCTGATAGTCTAACGGGTTCACCCCTCCACTTT.

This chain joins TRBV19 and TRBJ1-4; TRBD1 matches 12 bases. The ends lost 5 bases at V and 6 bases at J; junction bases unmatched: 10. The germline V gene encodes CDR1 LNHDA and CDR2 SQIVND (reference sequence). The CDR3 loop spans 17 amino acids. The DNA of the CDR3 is TGTGCCAGTAGTCCCCGGGACAGGGGGCGGGGAGATGAAAAACTGTTTTTT. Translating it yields CASSPRDRGRGDEKLFF. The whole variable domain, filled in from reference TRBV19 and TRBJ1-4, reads DGGITQSPKYLFRKEGQNVTLSCEQNLNHDAMYWYRQDPGQGLRLIYYSQIVNDFQKGDIAEGYSVSREKKESFPLTVTSAQKNPTAFYLCASSPRDRGRGDEKLFFGSGTQLSVL.

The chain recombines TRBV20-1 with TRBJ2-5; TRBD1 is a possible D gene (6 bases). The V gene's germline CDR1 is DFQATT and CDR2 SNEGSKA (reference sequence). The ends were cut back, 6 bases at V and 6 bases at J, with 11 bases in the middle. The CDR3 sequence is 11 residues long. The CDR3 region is CSAHRVQTQYF. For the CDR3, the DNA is TGCAGTGCCCACAGGGTTCAGACCCAGTACTTC.

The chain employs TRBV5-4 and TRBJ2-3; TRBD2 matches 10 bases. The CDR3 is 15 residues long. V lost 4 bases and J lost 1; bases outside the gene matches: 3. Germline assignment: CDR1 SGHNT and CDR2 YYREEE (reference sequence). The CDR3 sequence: CASSRGLAGTDTQYF. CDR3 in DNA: TGTGCCAGCAGCCGAGGACTAGCGGGCACAGATACGCAGTATTTT.

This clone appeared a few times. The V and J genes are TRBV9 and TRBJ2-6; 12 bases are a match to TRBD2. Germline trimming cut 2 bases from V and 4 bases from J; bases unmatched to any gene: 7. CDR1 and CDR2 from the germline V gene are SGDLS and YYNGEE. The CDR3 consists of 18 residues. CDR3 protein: CASSVPSGGGLGANVLTF. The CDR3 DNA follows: TGTGCCAGCAGCGTTCCTAGCGGGGGGGGCTTAGGGGCCAACGTCCTGACTTTC.

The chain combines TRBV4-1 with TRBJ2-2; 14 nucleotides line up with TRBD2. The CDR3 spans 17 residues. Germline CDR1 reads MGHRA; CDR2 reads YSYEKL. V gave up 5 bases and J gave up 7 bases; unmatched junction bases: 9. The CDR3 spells CASSARLAGGPDGELFF. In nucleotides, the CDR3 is TGCGCCAGCAGCGCCCGACTAGCGGGGGGGCCCGACGGGGAGCTGTTTTTT.

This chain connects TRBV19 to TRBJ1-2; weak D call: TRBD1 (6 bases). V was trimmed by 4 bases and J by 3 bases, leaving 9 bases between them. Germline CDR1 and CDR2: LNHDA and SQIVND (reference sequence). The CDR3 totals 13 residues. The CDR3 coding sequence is TGTGCCAGTAGTACTCAGGGGCACTATGGCTACACCTTC. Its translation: CASSTQGHYGYTF.

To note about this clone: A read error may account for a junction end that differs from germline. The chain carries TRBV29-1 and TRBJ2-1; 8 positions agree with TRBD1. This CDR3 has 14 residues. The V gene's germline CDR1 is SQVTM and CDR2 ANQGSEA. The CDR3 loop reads CSVEDRGRDNEQFF. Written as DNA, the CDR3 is TGCAGCGTGGAAGACAGGGGACGAGACAATGAGCAGTTCTTC.

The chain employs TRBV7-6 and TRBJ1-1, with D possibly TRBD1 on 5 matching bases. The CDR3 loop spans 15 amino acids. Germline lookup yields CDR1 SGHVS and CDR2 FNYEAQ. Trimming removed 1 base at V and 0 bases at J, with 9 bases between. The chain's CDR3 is CASSLDARVNTEAFF. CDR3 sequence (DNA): TGTGCCAGCAGCTTAGACGCCAGGGTGAACACTGAAGCTTTCTTT.

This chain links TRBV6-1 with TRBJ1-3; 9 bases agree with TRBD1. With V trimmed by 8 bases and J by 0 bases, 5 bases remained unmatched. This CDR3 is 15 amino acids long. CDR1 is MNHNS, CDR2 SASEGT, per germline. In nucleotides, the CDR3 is TGTGCCAGCGGGGACAGGGTGGTCTCTGGAAACACCATATATTTT. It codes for CASGDRVVSGNTIYF.